What follows are 16 T cell receptor beta chains derived from one specimen sequenced in a study of OX40 agonist ivuxolimab in advanced cancers. The method was immunoSEQ multiplex PCR; TCRdb's version includes in-frame clones alone and lacks a portion of them. This table has 50,000 to 65,000 clones, 81% appearing once. This specimen was CD4+ or CD8+ T cells sorted from blood, taken in a trial of the OX40 agonist ivuxolimab. The receptors originated from an adult with an advanced solid tumor such as melanoma, head and neck, liver or kidney cancer.

The J gene is TRBJ2-7, the V gene TRBV6-1, with D perhaps TRBD1 (5 bases). Trimming removed 1 base at V and 11 bases at J, with 12 bases between. This CDR3 is built from 12 residues. Germline V gene data show CDR1 as MNHNS and CDR2 as SASEGT. The CDR3, as DNA: TGTGCCAGCAGTGAAGAGGGCAGGGAAGAGTACTTC. Encoded protein: CASSEEGREEYF.

This CDR3 reads CASSWGPIRGTDTQYF. The CDR3 DNA reads TGCGCCAGCAGCTGGGGGCCAATCAGGGGCACAGATACGCAGTATTTT. The J gene is TRBJ2-3, the V gene TRBV5-1; D is perhaps TRBD1 (6 bases). There are 16 residues in the CDR3. V was clipped by 3 bases and J by 1 base, with 15 bases between them. Germline CDR1 is SGHRS and CDR2 is YFSETQ.

The chain combines TRBV19 with TRBJ2-2; D might be TRBD1 or TRBD2, each matching 5 bases. This CDR3 is built from 13 residues. The germline V and J ends were trimmed by 3 bases and 9 bases, with 11 bases remaining between them. Germline lookup yields CDR1 LNHDA and CDR2 SQIVND (reference sequence). CDR3 sequence reads: CASSMSWGRELFF. As DNA, the CDR3 is TGTGCCAGTAGTATGAGTTGGGGACGGGAGCTGTTTTTT.

Here the CDR3 reads CASSIDRGTEAFF. In DNA, the CDR3 is TGTGCCAGTAGCATCGACAGGGGAACTGAAGCTTTCTTT. V gene TRBV19 combines with J gene TRBJ1-1; TRBD1 aligns across 8 bases. V shed 6 bases, J shed 5 bases, and the junction held 5 bases outside the gene matches. CDR3 length equals 13 residues. Germline CDR1 reads LNHDA; CDR2 reads SQIVND (reference sequence).

This chain links TRBV4-2 with TRBJ2-1; a weak D match, TRBD1 (6 bases). The CDR3 is made up of 16 amino acids. Germline V CDR1 and CDR2: LGHNA, YNFKEQ. Trimming took 4 bases from V and 4 from J, leaving 17 bases between them. CDR3 nucleotide sequence: TGTGCCAGCAGCCCTACAGGGAAGCTAATATACAATGAGCAGTTCTTC. It codes for CASSPTGKLIYNEQFF.

The CDR3 DNA is TGTGCCAGTAGTTCGTTAGCACGGGGGACCTACGAGCAGTACTTC. This sequence encodes CASSSLARGTYEQYF. This rearrangement joins TRBV19 to TRBJ2-7; maybe TRBD2 (6 bases). The germline V and J ends were trimmed by 5 bases and 2 bases, with 16 bases remaining between them. Germline CDR1 is LNHDA and CDR2 is SQIVND (reference sequence). The CDR3 totals 15 residues.

V gene TRBV27 combines with J gene TRBJ1-3; tentative D call: TRBD1 (6 bases). The CDR3 is 14 residues long. Trimming pared 5 bases from V and 2 bases from J, leaving 10 bases between. The germline V gene encodes CDR1 MNHEY and CDR2 SMNVEV (reference sequence). The CDR3 here is CASSPGTPGNTIYF. CDR3 in DNA: TGTGCCAGCAGTCCCGGGACACCTGGAAACACCATATATTTT.

This chain's CDR3 is CASSWTSGGDYEQYF. CDR3 nucleotide sequence: TGTGCCAGCAGTTGGACTAGCGGGGGGGATTACGAGCAGTACTTC. The V and J genes are TRBV6-5 and TRBJ2-7; 15 bases line up with TRBD2. The CDR3 covers 15 residues. The germline gives CDR1 MNHEY, CDR2 SVGAGI. Trimming at V came to 4 bases and at J to 4 bases, leaving 2 bases not matched to a gene.

The rearrangement uses TRBV5-4 and TRBJ1-1; TRBD1 is a possible D gene (6 bases). Trimming took off 4 bases at V and 3 bases at J, with 13 bases between the two ends. Germline lookup yields CDR1 SGHNT and CDR2 YYREEE (reference sequence). The CDR3 sequence is 14 residues long. CDR3 sequence: CASSAAGVDTEAFF. For the CDR3, the DNA is TGTGCCAGCAGCGCCGCAGGGGTGGACACTGAAGCTTTCTTT.

This chain links TRBV6-6 with TRBJ2-7; D possibly uses TRBD1 or TRBD2 (5 bases each). The V gene lost 11 bases and the J gene lost 0 bases, with 11 bases spanning the gap. Germline values: CDR1 MNHNY, CDR2 SVGAGI (reference sequence). CDR3 length: 12 residues. Here the CDR3 DNA reads TGTGCCTCCGGGACGGGCTCCTACGAGCAGTACTTC. Encoded protein: CASGTGSYEQYF.

This rearrangement joins TRBV19 to TRBJ1-1; 12 nucleotides match TRBD1. This CDR3 is built from 15 residues. CDR1 is LNHDA and CDR2 is SQIVND in the germline V gene (reference sequence). V lost 6 bases, J lost 1 base, and 3 bases stayed unmatched. The chain's CDR3 is CASRGTGGENTEAFF. CDR3 DNA sequence: TGTGCCAGTAGAGGGACAGGGGGCGAGAACACTGAAGCTTTCTTT.

V is TRBV19 and J is TRBJ1-1; no reliable D call. CDR1 is LNHDA and CDR2 is SQIVND in the germline V gene (reference sequence). Trimming pared 3 bases from V and 3 bases from J, leaving 14 bases between. The CDR3 consists of 15 residues. This CDR3 reads CASSIRALSDTEAFF. DNA for the CDR3: TGTGCCAGTAGTATCCGGGCCCTCTCTGACACTGAAGCTTTCTTT.

This chain connects TRBV5-8 to TRBJ1-2; TRBD1 matches 8 bases. The trim removed 2 bases at V and 4 bases at J, leaving 10 bases unmatched. Germline CDR1 SGHTS, CDR2 YDEGEE. The CDR3 is made up of 16 amino acids. DNA of the CDR3: TGTGCCAGCAGCTTAGCCGGGACAGGATTCCTCTATGGCTACACCTTC. Translated, it gives CASSLAGTGFLYGYTF.

The CDR3 DNA follows: TGTGCCAGCAGTGCCGGACCGGGACAGGGCAGATACGAGCAGTACTTC. Its protein product is CASSAGPGQGRYEQYF. The rearrangement joins TRBV25-1 to TRBJ2-7, with 9 bases fitting TRBD1. The V gene end was trimmed by 4 bases and the J gene end by 4 bases; junction bases not matched to a gene: 11. The germline V gene has CDR1 MGHDK and CDR2 SYGVNS. This CDR3 contains 16 residues.

The genes are TRBV15 and TRBJ2-7, with 11 bases lining up with TRBD1. This CDR3 spans 13 amino acids. V lost 7 bases, J lost 10 bases, and 9 bases stayed unmatched. Germline V gene sequence: CDR1 LNHNV, CDR2 YYDKDF (reference sequence). CDR3 protein: CATTARDRGLQYF. CDR3 bases: TGTGCCACCACGGCCCGGGACAGGGGGTTACAGTACTTC.

The V call is TRBV9, the J call TRBJ2-2; D gene unclear. The V gene's germline CDR1 is SGDLS and CDR2 YYNGEE. CDR3 length: 11 residues. Trimming took off 0 bases at V and 11 bases at J, with 5 bases between the two ends. The CDR3 DNA sequence: TGTGCCAGCAGCGTAGGAGGCGAGCTGTTTTTT. It codes for CASSVGGELFF.